These 26 T cell receptor beta chains originate from one sample sequenced in a study of OX40 agonist ivuxolimab in advanced cancers. This table comes from immunoSEQ multiplex PCR, and its TCRdb copy is limited to in-frame clones, with some not included. This table has about 50,000 clones, approximately 90% appearing once. The sample in question was CD4+ or CD8+ T cells sorted from blood, obtained in a trial of the OX40 agonist ivuxolimab. Receptors were obtained from an adult with an advanced solid tumor such as melanoma, head and neck, liver or kidney cancer.

The chain employs TRBV27 and TRBJ2-1; TRBD1 might be the D (7 bases). Between the trimmed V and J ends, which lost 5 bases and 2 bases, there was a span of 13 bases. The CDR3 has 15 amino acids. CDR1 and CDR2 from the germline V gene are MNHEY and SMNVEV (reference sequence). As DNA, the CDR3 is TGTGCCAGCAGTACAGGAGGGGGCCCCTACAATGAGCAGTTCTTC. This gives the protein CASSTGGGPYNEQFF.

The chain is built from TRBV6-5 and TRBJ2-1; a possible D gene is TRBD1 (6 bases). The CDR3 extends over 13 amino acids. Germline lookup yields CDR1 MNHEY and CDR2 SVGAGI. The ends were cut back, 6 bases at V and 5 bases at J, with 11 bases in the middle. CDR3 nucleotide sequence: TGTGCCAGCAGCCAACCAGGGGACAATGAGCAGTTCTTC. As protein: CASSQPGDNEQFF.

The chain carries TRBV9 and TRBJ2-5; 15 nucleotides align to TRBD2. The CDR3 contains 16 residues. Germline V gene sequence: CDR1 SGDLS, CDR2 YYNGEE. Losses at the gene ends were 4 bases for V and 4 bases for J; bases not matched to a gene: 5. CDR3 loop: CASSNWGLAGGETQYF. DNA of the CDR3: TGTGCCAGCAGCAATTGGGGACTAGCGGGAGGAGAGACCCAGTACTTC.

The CDR3 bases are TGTGCCAGCAGCAGGACTAGCGGGAGGGAGATTGGGGAGACCCAGTACTTC. Its protein is CASSRTSGREIGETQYF. The genes are TRBV28 and TRBJ2-5; 15 nucleotides match TRBD2. The CDR3 is 17 residues long. The germline V gene encodes CDR1 MDHEN and CDR2 SYDVKM. Trimming took 6 bases from V and 5 from J; bases not matched to a gene: 10.

This clone was detected once. The chain is built from TRBV6-5 and TRBJ1-1; D is unclear. Germline V gene sequence: CDR1 MNHEY, CDR2 SVGAGI. Trimming pared 2 bases from V and 1 base from J, leaving 8 bases between. The CDR3 spans 14 residues. Here the CDR3 DNA reads TGTGCCAGCAGTTACGATCACCGGAACACTGAAGCTTTCTTT. Protein product: CASSYDHRNTEAFF.

CDR3 nucleotide sequence: TGTGCCACCAGAGCGATCCCCACCGGGAGGGAAGCTGAAGCTTTCTTT. Its translation: CATRAIPTGREAEAFF. The V and J genes are TRBV2 and TRBJ1-1; no reliable D call. The CDR3 sequence is 16 residues long. V shed 10 bases and J shed 6 bases, with 27 bases lying between them. Germline-derived CDR1 and CDR2 are SNHLY and FYNNEI.

The chain uses TRBV13 and TRBJ1-5, with 8 nucleotides matching TRBD1. With V trimmed by 0 bases and J by 7 bases, 5 bases remained unmatched. The germline CDR1 and CDR2 sequences are PRHDT and FYEKMQ (reference sequence). This CDR3 is 15 amino acids long. The CDR3 spells CASSLGQGGDQPQHF. CDR3 DNA: TGTGCCAGCAGCTTAGGACAGGGGGGAGACCAGCCCCAGCATTTT.

The V call is TRBV7-9, the J call TRBJ1-2, with 9 bases lining up with TRBD1. Germline CDR1 SEHNR, CDR2 FQNEAQ (reference sequence). This CDR3 contains 14 residues. Trimming at V came to 6 bases and at J to 8 bases, leaving 10 bases not matched to a gene. CDR3 sequence reads: CASSLGQGRWGYTF. As DNA, the CDR3 is TGTGCCAGCAGTCTCGGACAGGGGAGATGGGGCTACACCTTC.

The CDR3 reads CASRFLHGGNTQYF. The DNA for the CDR3 is TGTGCAAGTCGCTTCCTCCATGGAGGGAATACGCAGTATTTT. This chain links TRBV12-2 with TRBJ2-3; the table's TRBD2 call for D was not verified on the DNA. TRBV12-2 has pseudogene status. This CDR3 has 14 residues.

In DNA form, the CDR3 reads TGTGCCAGCAGCGCGGATAGTGCTAGCGGGAGAGAACTCAACACCGGGGAGCTGTTTTTT. Translation gives CASSADSASGRELNTGELFF. The chain employs TRBV9 and TRBJ2-2, with TRBD2 identical over 10 bases. The CDR3 is made up of 20 amino acids. CDR1 and CDR2 (germline): SGDLS, YYNGEE. Trimming took 3 bases from V and 2 from J; bases not matched to a gene: 16.

The chain employs TRBV28 and TRBJ2-6; D ambiguous. V shed 4 bases and J shed 0 bases, with 13 bases lying between them. The CDR3 is 17 amino acids. Germline CDR1 MDHEN, CDR2 SYDVKM. CDR3 residues: CASSSPMAASGANVLTF. In DNA, the CDR3 is TGTGCCAGCAGTTCCCCAATGGCAGCCTCTGGGGCCAACGTCCTGACTTTC. The variable domain in full, completed from reference TRBV28 and TRBJ2-6, reads DVKVTQSSRYLVKRTGEKVFLECVQDMDHENMFWYRQDPGLGLRLIYFSYDVKMKEKGDIPEGYSVSREKKERFSLILESASTNQTSMYLCASSSPMAASGANVLTFGAGSRLTVL.

The chain links TRBV4-1 to TRBJ2-7; tentatively, D is TRBD1 or TRBD2 (5 bases each). The CDR3 runs 15 residues. Trimming took off 0 bases at V and 4 bases at J, with 13 bases between the two ends. CDR1 and CDR2 from the germline V gene are MGHRA and YSYEKL. The CDR3 region is CASSQDGASGYEQYF. In nucleotides, the CDR3 is TGCGCCAGCAGCCAAGACGGGGCCAGTGGATACGAGCAGTACTTC.

The chain uses TRBV6-4 and TRBJ2-6; D call uncertain. CDR1 and CDR2 (germline): MRHNA, SNTAGT. Trimming stripped 7 bases from V and 0 bases from J, with 16 bases between. This CDR3 region has 17 residues. Here the CDR3 DNA reads TGTGCCAGCACTCCCCAGATTTTCGTCTCTGGGGCCAACGTCCTGACTTTC. Protein: CASTPQIFVSGANVLTF.

V and J are TRBV5-4 and TRBJ1-1; D not resolved. The V end was cut by 3 bases, the J end by 3 bases, with 12 bases between. From germline, CDR1 is SGHNT and CDR2 YYREEE (reference sequence). The CDR3 is 14 residues long. CDR3 bases: TGTGCCAGCAGCTGGGCCGGAGTTTACACTGAAGCTTTCTTT. This sequence encodes CASSWAGVYTEAFF.

The J gene is TRBJ2-2, the V gene TRBV7-2; 8 bases fit TRBD1. Unmatched junction bases numbered 2, after V lost 6 bases and J lost 2 bases. The germline CDR1 and CDR2 sequences are SGHTA and FQGNSA. This CDR3 has 14 amino acids. The CDR3 protein is CASSDRGNTGELFF. CDR3 DNA: TGTGCCAGCAGTGACAGGGGCAACACCGGGGAGCTGTTTTTT.

V and J are TRBV9 and TRBJ2-3, with D uncertain. The CDR3 is made up of 13 amino acids. V shed 6 bases and J shed 4 bases, with 12 bases lying between them. Germline V gene sequence: CDR1 SGDLS, CDR2 YYNGEE. The CDR3 loop reads CASNSIGADTQYF. The CDR3 nucleotides read TGTGCCAGCAACTCTATCGGCGCAGATACGCAGTATTTT.

V and J are TRBV6-6 and TRBJ2-7; D is perhaps TRBD2 (6 bases). The germline V and J ends were trimmed by 3 bases and 1 base, with 10 bases remaining between them. The V gene's germline CDR1 is MNHNY and CDR2 SVGAGI (reference sequence). The CDR3 covers 14 residues. The CDR3 DNA reads as TGTGCCAGCAGTTATAGCGGAATTTCCTACGAGCAGTACTTC. Translated, it gives CASSYSGISYEQYF.

The V call is TRBV6-5, the J call TRBJ1-5; D is ambiguous. The CDR3 spans 14 residues. Germline lookup yields CDR1 MNHEY and CDR2 SVGAGI. Deletions cut 0 bases from V and 5 bases from J, with 8 bases between. CDR3 amino acids: CASSYSRLDQPQHF. The CDR3 DNA reads as TGTGCCAGCAGTTACTCTCGGCTAGATCAGCCCCAGCATTTT.

The CDR3 bases are TGTGCCAGCAGCAACGCAGCCACTGATTTCACTGAAGCTTTCTTT. Protein sequence: CASSNAATDFTEAFF. The chain links TRBV7-9 to TRBJ1-1; D is unresolved. From germline, CDR1 is SEHNR and CDR2 FQNEAQ (reference sequence). This CDR3 has 15 amino acids. V was pared by 5 bases and J by 4 bases, with 17 bases between.

V gene TRBV7-3 combines with J gene TRBJ2-1, with unresolved D. The CDR3 runs to 15 residues. Germline assignment: CDR1 SGHTA and CDR2 FQGTGA. The V and J ends lost 6 bases and 4 bases respectively, with 16 bases between them. DNA of the CDR3: TGTGCCAGCAGGATAGGGCCAGACCCGTACAATGAGCAGTTCTTC. Translated, it gives CASRIGPDPYNEQFF.

The chain carries TRBV5-1 and TRBJ1-2; D ambiguous. This CDR3 has 14 residues. Germline-derived CDR1 and CDR2 are SGHRS and YFSETQ. Trimming cost V 0 bases and J 3 bases, with 9 bases left between them. CDR3 in DNA: TGCGCCAGCAGCTTGGGAAATGTATACTATGGCTACACCTTC. Its protein is CASSLGNVYYGYTF.

The chain combines TRBV7-6 with TRBJ1-1; TRBD1 matches 8 bases. This CDR3 comprises 14 residues. After removal of 5 bases from V and 4 bases from J, the junction contained 6 bases not matched to a gene. Germline assignment: CDR1 SGHVS and CDR2 FNYEAQ. The CDR3 sequence: CASSPDRGGTEAFF. The CDR3, as DNA: TGTGCCAGCAGCCCAGACAGGGGTGGCACTGAAGCTTTCTTT.

The CDR3 coding sequence is TGTGCCAGCAGCGCCGGGACAGGGGCCCAAATTACCTACGAGCAGTACTTC. This encodes CASSAGTGAQITYEQYF. This chain links TRBV5-5 with TRBJ2-7; TRBD1 agrees at 10 bases. Germline CDR1 SGHKS, CDR2 YYEKEE (reference sequence). The CDR3 is 17 residues long. The V and J ends lost 4 bases and 2 bases, in that order; junction bases with no gene match: 12.

The chain recombines TRBV9 with TRBJ2-1, with 7 bases aligning to TRBD2. This CDR3 region has 15 residues. V gave up 0 bases and J gave up 2 bases; unmatched junction bases: 2. Germline V CDR1 and CDR2: SGDLS, YYNGEE. CDR3 residues: CASSVGLAAYNEQFF. The CDR3 bases are TGTGCCAGCAGCGTAGGGCTAGCGGCCTACAATGAGCAGTTCTTC.

The genes are TRBV7-9 and TRBJ1-1, with unresolved D. The CDR3 is 14 residues long. The V gene lost 4 bases and the J gene lost 0 bases, with 9 bases spanning the gap. Germline loops: CDR1 SEHNR, CDR2 FQNEAQ (reference sequence). The CDR3 bases are TGTGCCAGCAGCTCCGGACCGATGAACACTGAAGCTTTCTTT. Translation: CASSSGPMNTEAFF.

The chain recombines TRBV15 with TRBJ1-4; D ambiguous. CDR1 and CDR2 (germline): LNHNV, YYDKDF (reference sequence). The CDR3 covers 16 residues. Trimming stripped 2 bases from V and 0 bases from J, with 10 bases between. The CDR3: CATSRSRGSTNEKLFF. In DNA form, the CDR3 reads TGTGCCACCAGCAGATCCCGGGGATCAACTAATGAAAAACTGTTTTTT. Filled out from reference TRBV15 and TRBJ1-4, the complete variable domain reads DAMVIQNPRYQVTQFGKPVTLSCSQTLNHNVMYWYQQKSSQAPKLLFHYYDKDFNNEADTPDNFQSRRPNTSFCFLDIRSPGLGDTAMYLCATSRSRGSTNEKLFFGSGTQLSVL.